Below are 19 T cell receptor beta chains sequenced from a single sample in a study of cytomegalovirus exposure and HLA in healthy donors. PCR used 60 Vbeta primers and 13 Jbeta primers. Assay: immunoSEQ multiplex PCR; the TCRdb copy retains only in-frame clones and omits some. The sample includes fewer than 200,000 clones, about 75% of them seen just once. The sample taken for sequencing was PBMCs. These receptors were obtained from a female donor in good health and CMV-seronegative.

This rearrangement joins TRBV27 to TRBJ1-2; a possible D gene is TRBD1 (5 bases). Trimming took off 5 bases at V and 5 bases at J, with 12 bases between the two ends. Germline CDR1 and CDR2: MNHEY and SMNVEV (reference sequence). This CDR3 contains 13 residues. This CDR3 reads CASSPRVRYGYTF. CDR3 bases: TGTGCCAGCAGTCCCAGGGTGCGGTATGGCTACACCTTC.

In the case of this clone: This sample also contains other DNA sequences that code for the same CDR3. This chain links TRBV30 with TRBJ1-6; TRBD1 is a possible D gene (5 bases). Trimming cost V 0 bases and J 3 bases, with 9 bases left between them. Germline values: CDR1 GTSNPN, CDR2 SVGIG (reference sequence). CDR3 length: 15 amino acids. CDR3 DNA: TGTGCCTGGAGTGTAACAGGAGTCTATAATTCACCCCTCCACTTT. Encoded protein: CAWSVTGVYNSPLHF.

This chain joins TRBV6-5 and TRBJ1-4; 7 bases map to TRBD1. The CDR3 totals 16 residues. V trimming: 2 bases; J trimming: 8 bases; junction bases outside the gene matches: 11. The germline V gene has CDR1 MNHEY and CDR2 SVGAGI. The CDR3 sequence: CASSYTQQGLGEKLFF. CDR3 DNA sequence: TGTGCCAGCAGTTACACCCAACAGGGGTTGGGCGAAAAACTGTTTTTT.

The chain combines TRBV5-1 with TRBJ2-3; the match to TRBD2 covers 8 bases. CDR3 length: 17 amino acids. Trimming removed 1 base from V and 0 bases from J; junction bases left unmatched: 7. The germline gives CDR1 SGHRS, CDR2 YFSETQ. CDR3 nucleotide sequence: TGCGCCAGCAGCTTGTTCTTTAGCGGGGATAGCACAGATACGCAGTATTTT. It specifies CASSLFFSGDSTDTQYF.

This chain uses TRBV4-2 with TRBJ2-1, with a tentative D call TRBD2 (5 bases). The V gene lost 1 base and the J gene lost 2 bases, with 9 bases spanning the gap. The CDR3 contains 15 residues. Germline values: CDR1 LGHNA, CDR2 YNFKEQ. CDR3 sequence reads: CASSQAGVAYNEQFF. The CDR3 bases are TGTGCCAGCAGCCAAGCCGGGGTGGCCTACAATGAGCAGTTCTTC.

This chain connects TRBV6-6 to TRBJ1-2, with D possibly TRBD1 on 5 matching bases. The length of the CDR3 is 12 residues. Trimming stripped 8 bases from V and 4 bases from J, with 11 bases between. The germline CDR1 and CDR2 sequences are MNHNY and SVGAGI (reference sequence). The CDR3 is CASCAGGYGYTF. The CDR3 nucleotides read TGTGCCAGCTGCGCGGGGGGCTATGGCTACACCTTC.

This clone was counted between two and nine times. The chain uses TRBV27 and TRBJ2-7; 8 bases fit TRBD2. CDR3 length: 15 amino acids. Trimming removed 5 bases from V and 4 bases from J; junction bases left unmatched: 10. CDR1 MNHEY and CDR2 SMNVEV come from the germline V gene (reference sequence). CDR3 in DNA: TGTGCCAGCAGTGACCTTAGCGGGGAGCCTTACGAGCAGTACTTC. Translating gives CASSDLSGEPYEQYF.

This clone has more than one count but fewer than ten. The rearrangement links TRBV5-1 to TRBJ2-3; the match to TRBD2 covers 8 bases. The germline V gene has CDR1 SGHRS and CDR2 YFSETQ. J lost 0 bases, V lost 4 bases, and 4 bases had no gene match. The CDR3 sequence is 15 residues long. CDR3 in DNA: TGCGCCAGCAGCCTCTCGGGGGGGAGCACAGATACGCAGTATTTT. Its translation: CASSLSGGSTDTQYF.

This clone was counted only a few times. The rearrangement links TRBV4-2 to TRBJ2-1; TRBD1 is a possible D gene (6 bases). There are 12 residues in the CDR3. V gave up 0 bases and J gave up 13 bases, with 10 bases separating them. Germline V lookup: CDR1 LGHNA, CDR2 YNFKEQ. The DNA of the CDR3 is TGTGCCAGCAGCCAAGATGAACAGGGACAGTTCTTC. Protein: CASSQDEQGQFF.

V usage is TRBV6-1 and J usage is TRBJ2-2, with 12 bases aligning to TRBD1. CDR3 length: 14 residues. Germline CDR1 and CDR2: MNHNS and SASEGT. J lost 6 bases, V lost 8 bases, and 4 bases had no gene match. CDR3 protein: CASWDRGRAGELFF. CDR3 DNA sequence: TGTGCCAGCTGGGACAGGGGGCGCGCCGGGGAGCTGTTTTTT.

The chain uses TRBV30 and TRBJ1-1; TRBD1 might be the D (5 bases). This CDR3 has 13 amino acids. Between the trimmed V and J ends, which lost 8 bases and 1 base, there was a span of 14 bases. Germline V gives CDR1 GTSNPN, CDR2 SVGIG (reference sequence). Here the CDR3 reads CAGELGENTEAFF. The CDR3 bases are TGTGCCGGTGAATTAGGGGAGAACACTGAAGCTTTCTTT.

The chain has TRBV6-5 and TRBJ2-2; D might be TRBD2 (6 bases). The CDR3 has 15 amino acids. Germline V CDR1 and CDR2: MNHEY, SVGAGI. Trimming removed 2 bases from V and 4 bases from J, with 11 bases in between. The CDR3 sequence is CASSYGQEGTGELFF. The CDR3 coding sequence is TGTGCCAGCAGTTACGGCCAGGAGGGCACCGGGGAGCTGTTTTTT.

The chain couples TRBV25-1 to TRBJ1-2; D possibly corresponds to TRBD1 (6 bases). Germline V lookup: CDR1 MGHDK, CDR2 SYGVNS. This CDR3 contains 12 residues. Trimming stripped 2 bases from V and 8 bases from J, with 9 bases between. CDR3 coding DNA: TGTGCCAGCAGTGAAAATAGGGGGGGCTACACCTTC. It is translated as CASSENRGGYTF.

V gene TRBV7-2 combines with J gene TRBJ2-1, with 9 nucleotides matching TRBD2. The CDR3 totals 15 residues. The V gene's germline CDR1 is SGHTA and CDR2 FQGNSA. The trim removed 1 base at V and 7 bases at J, leaving 5 bases unmatched. The CDR3 nucleotides are TGTGCCAGCAGCTTAGGACTAGCGGATGGTAATGAGCAGTTCTTC. This codes for CASSLGLADGNEQFF.

The chain employs TRBV6-5 and TRBJ2-5; TRBD2 aligns across 12 bases. With the DNA end fitting TRBJ2-7 better, the J assignment may be wrong. This CDR3 region has 15 residues. Germline loops: CDR1 MNHEY, CDR2 SVGAGI. The DNA of the CDR3 is TGTGCCAGCAGTCCGTCTAGCGGGGGGGCCTACGAGCAGTACTTC. Residues: CASSPSSGGAYEQYF.

This chain joins TRBV30 and TRBJ2-3; possible D gene TRBD2, 6 bases. The CDR3 consists of 13 residues. Trimming removed 4 bases at V and 6 bases at J, with 14 bases between. Germline CDR1 GTSNPN, CDR2 SVGIG (reference sequence). CDR3 amino acids: CAWTTRERDTQYF. The DNA for the CDR3 is TGTGCCTGGACAACGCGGGAACGGGATACGCAGTATTTT.

The chain couples TRBV6-5 to TRBJ2-1; TRBD2 agrees at 8 bases. This CDR3 comprises 14 residues. Germline V gene sequence: CDR1 MNHEY, CDR2 SVGAGI. Trimming at V came to 6 bases and at J to 5 bases, leaving 6 bases not matched to a gene. The CDR3 DNA reads as TGTGCCAGCAGCTTTAGCGGGGACAACAATGAGCAGTTCTTC. The encoded protein is CASSFSGDNNEQFF.

In this sample, this clone turned up a few times. The chain uses TRBV7-3 and TRBJ2-3, with TRBD2 as a possible D gene (5 bases). From germline, CDR1 is SGHTA and CDR2 FQGTGA. V was cut by 5 bases and J by 0 bases, with 9 bases left in between. CDR3 length: 14 residues. The CDR3 DNA reads as TGTGCCAGCAGCCCCAGAGGGAGCACAGATACGCAGTATTTT. Translating it yields CASSPRGSTDTQYF.

The count of this clone is one. The chain is built from TRBV7-9 and TRBJ2-3; 9 bases line up with TRBD2. Germline V gene sequence: CDR1 SEHNR, CDR2 FQNEAQ (reference sequence). V was pared by 11 bases and J by 5 bases, with 5 bases of the junction left unmatched. The CDR3 is 12 residues long. This CDR3 reads CAGGREGDTQYF. The CDR3 DNA sequence: TGTGCCGGCGGGCGGGAGGGAGATACGCAGTATTTT.